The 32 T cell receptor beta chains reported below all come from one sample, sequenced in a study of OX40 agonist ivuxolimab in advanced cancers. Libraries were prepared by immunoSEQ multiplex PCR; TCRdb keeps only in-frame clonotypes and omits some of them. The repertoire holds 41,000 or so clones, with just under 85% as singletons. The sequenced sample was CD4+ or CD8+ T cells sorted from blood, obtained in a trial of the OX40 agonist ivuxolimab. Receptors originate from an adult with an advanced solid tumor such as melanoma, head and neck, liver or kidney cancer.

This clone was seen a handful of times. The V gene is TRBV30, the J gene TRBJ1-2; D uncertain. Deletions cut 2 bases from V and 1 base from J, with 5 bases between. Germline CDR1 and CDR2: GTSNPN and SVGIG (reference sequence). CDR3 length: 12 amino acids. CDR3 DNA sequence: TGTGCCTGGAGTCGGTATAACTATGGCTACACCTTC. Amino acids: CAWSRYNYGYTF.

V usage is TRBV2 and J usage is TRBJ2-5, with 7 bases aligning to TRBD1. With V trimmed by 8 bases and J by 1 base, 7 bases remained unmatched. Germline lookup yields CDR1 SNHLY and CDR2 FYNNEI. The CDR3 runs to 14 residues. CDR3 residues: CASGGQISQETQYF. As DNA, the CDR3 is TGTGCCAGCGGGGGACAGATTAGCCAAGAGACCCAGTACTTC.

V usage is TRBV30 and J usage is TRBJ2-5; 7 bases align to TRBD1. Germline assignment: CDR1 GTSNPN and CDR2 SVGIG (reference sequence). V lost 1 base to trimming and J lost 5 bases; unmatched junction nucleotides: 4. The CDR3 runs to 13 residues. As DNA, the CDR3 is TGTGCCTGGAGTGCAGGGGGTGGGGAGACCCAGTACTTC. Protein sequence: CAWSAGGGETQYF. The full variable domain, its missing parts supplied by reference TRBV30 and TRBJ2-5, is SQTIHQWPATLVQPVGSPLSLECTVEGTSNPNLYWYRQAAGRGLQLLFYSVGIGQISSEVPQNLSASRPQDRQFILSSKKLLLSDSGFYLCAWSAGGGETQYFGPGTRLLVL.

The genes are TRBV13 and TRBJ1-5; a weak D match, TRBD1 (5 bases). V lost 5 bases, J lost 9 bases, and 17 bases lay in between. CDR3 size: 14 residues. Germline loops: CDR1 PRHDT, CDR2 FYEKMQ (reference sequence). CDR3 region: CASSDGRGVSPQHF. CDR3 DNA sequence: TGTGCCAGCAGCGACGGTAGGGGAGTCTCGCCCCAGCATTTT.

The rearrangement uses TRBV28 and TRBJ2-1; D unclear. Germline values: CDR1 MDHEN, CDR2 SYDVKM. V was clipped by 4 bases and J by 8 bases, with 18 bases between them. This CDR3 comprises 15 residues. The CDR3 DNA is TGTGCCAGCAGTTCAGCTGGACGGATTGGGTATGAGCAGTTCTTC. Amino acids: CASSSAGRIGYEQFF.

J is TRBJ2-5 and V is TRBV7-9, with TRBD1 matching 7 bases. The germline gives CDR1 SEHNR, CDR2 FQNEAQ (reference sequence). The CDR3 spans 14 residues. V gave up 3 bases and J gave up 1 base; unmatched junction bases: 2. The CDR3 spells CASSFGTVQETQYF. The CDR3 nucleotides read TGTGCCAGCAGCTTCGGGACAGTCCAAGAGACCCAGTACTTC.

The DNA for the CDR3 is TGTGCCAGCAGCCTGGACTTTTCGGGGGATACGCAGTATTTT. It yields the protein CASSLDFSGDTQYF. This chain uses TRBV9 with TRBJ2-3; D is perhaps TRBD2 (5 bases). In germline, CDR1 is SGDLS, CDR2 YYNGEE. The ends were cut back, 4 bases at V and 6 bases at J, with 15 bases in the middle. CDR3 size: 14 residues.

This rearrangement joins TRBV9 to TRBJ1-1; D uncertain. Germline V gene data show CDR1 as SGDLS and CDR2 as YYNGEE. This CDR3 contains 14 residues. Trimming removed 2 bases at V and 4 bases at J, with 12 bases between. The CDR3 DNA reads TGTGCCAGCAGCGTTGGGAGGGAGAGCACTGAAGCTTTCTTT. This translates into CASSVGRESTEAFF.

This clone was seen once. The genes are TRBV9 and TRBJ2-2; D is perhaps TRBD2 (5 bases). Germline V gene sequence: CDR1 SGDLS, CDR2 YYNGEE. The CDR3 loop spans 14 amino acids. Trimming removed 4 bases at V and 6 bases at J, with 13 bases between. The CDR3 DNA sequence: TGTGCCAGCAGCCCCCAAACTAGTCCCGGGGAGCTGTTTTTT. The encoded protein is CASSPQTSPGELFF. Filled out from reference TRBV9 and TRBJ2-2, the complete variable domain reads DSGVTQTPKHLITATGQRVTLRCSPRSGDLSVYWYQQSLDQGLQFLIQYYNGEERAKGNILERFSAQQFPDLHSELNLSSLELGDSALYFCASSPQTSPGELFFGEGSRLTVL.

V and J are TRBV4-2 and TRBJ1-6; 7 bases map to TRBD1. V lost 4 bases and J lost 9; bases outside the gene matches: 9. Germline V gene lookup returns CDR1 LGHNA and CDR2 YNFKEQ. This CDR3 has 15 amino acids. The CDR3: CASSPGTDLRSPLHF. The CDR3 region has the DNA TGTGCCAGCAGCCCGGGGACAGATCTCCGTTCACCCCTCCACTTT.

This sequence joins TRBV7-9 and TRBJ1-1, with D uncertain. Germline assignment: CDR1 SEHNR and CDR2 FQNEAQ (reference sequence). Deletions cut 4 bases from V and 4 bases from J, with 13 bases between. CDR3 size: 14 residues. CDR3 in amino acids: CASSSIGVSTEAFF. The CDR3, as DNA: TGTGCCAGCAGCTCAATTGGGGTTTCCACTGAAGCTTTCTTT.

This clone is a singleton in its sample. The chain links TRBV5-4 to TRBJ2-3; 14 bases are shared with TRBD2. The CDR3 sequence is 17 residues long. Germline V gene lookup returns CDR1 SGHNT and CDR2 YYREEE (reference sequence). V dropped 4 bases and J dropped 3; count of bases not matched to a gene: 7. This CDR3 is CASSPGTSGRRTDTQYF. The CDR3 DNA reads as TGTGCCAGCAGCCCCGGGACTAGCGGGAGAAGAACAGATACGCAGTATTTT.

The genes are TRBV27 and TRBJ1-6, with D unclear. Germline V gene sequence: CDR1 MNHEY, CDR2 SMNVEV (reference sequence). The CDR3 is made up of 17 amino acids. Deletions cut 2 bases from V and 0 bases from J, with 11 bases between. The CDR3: CASSLKGQSSYNSPLHF. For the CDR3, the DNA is TGTGCCAGCAGTTTAAAAGGGCAGAGCTCCTATAATTCACCCCTCCACTTT.

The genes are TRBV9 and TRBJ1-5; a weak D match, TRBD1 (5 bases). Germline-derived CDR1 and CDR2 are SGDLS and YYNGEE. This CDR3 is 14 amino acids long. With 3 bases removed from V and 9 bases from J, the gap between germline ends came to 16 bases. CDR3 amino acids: CASSDGRGVSPQHF. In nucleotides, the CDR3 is TGTGCCAGCAGCGACGGTAGGGGAGTCTCGCCCCAGCATTTT.

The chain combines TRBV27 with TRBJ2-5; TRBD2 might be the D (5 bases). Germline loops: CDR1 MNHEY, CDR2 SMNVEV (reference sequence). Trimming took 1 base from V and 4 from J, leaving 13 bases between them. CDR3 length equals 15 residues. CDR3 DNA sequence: TGTGCCAGCAGTTTATGGCCTAGCCTAACAGAGACCCAGTACTTC. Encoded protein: CASSLWPSLTETQYF.

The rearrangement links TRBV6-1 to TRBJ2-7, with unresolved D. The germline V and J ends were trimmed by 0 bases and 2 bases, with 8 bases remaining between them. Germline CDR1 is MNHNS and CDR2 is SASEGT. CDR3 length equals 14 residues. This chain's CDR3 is CASSEAPRTYEQYF. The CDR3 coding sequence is TGTGCCAGCAGTGAAGCGCCCCGTACCTACGAGCAGTACTTC.

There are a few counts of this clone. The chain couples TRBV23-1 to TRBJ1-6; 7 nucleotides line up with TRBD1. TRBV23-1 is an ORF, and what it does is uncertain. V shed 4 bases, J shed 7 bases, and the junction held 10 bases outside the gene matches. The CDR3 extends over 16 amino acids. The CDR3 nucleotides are TGCGCCAGCAGTCCTTCAGACAGGGTCGGGAATTCACCCCTCCACTTT. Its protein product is CASSPSDRVGNSPLHF.

The CDR3 loop is CAISESGLGQTYEQYF. The CDR3 DNA follows: TGTGCCATCAGTGAGTCGGGGCTGGGTCAGACCTACGAGCAGTACTTC. The chain has TRBV10-3 and TRBJ2-7; D is possibly TRBD1 (5 bases). Trimming took off 0 bases at V and 2 bases at J, with 14 bases between the two ends. The CDR3 extends over 16 amino acids. CDR1 and CDR2 (germline): ENHRY, SYGVKD.

In nucleotides, the CDR3 is TGTGCCAGCTCAGAGTCATGGGGGTCCCAGTACTTC. Its translation: CASSESWGSQYF. The chain has TRBV28 and TRBJ2-5; the D gene could be TRBD1 or TRBD2 (5 bases each). Trimming shortened V by 8 bases and J by 9 bases, and 16 bases separated the two germline ends. Per the germline V gene, CDR1 is MDHEN and CDR2 is SYDVKM. The CDR3 totals 12 residues. The entire variable domain, with the rest obtained from reference TRBV28 and TRBJ2-5, is as follows: DVKVTQSSRYLVKRTGEKVFLECVQDMDHENMFWYRQDPGLGLRLIYFSYDVKMKEKGDIPEGYSVSREKKERFSLILESASTNQTSMYLCASSESWGSQYFGPGTRLLVL.

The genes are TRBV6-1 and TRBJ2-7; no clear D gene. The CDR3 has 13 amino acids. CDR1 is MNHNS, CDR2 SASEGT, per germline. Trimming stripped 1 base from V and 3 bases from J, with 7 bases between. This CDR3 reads CASSEELNYEQYF. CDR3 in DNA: TGTGCCAGCAGTGAAGAACTTAACTACGAGCAGTACTTC.

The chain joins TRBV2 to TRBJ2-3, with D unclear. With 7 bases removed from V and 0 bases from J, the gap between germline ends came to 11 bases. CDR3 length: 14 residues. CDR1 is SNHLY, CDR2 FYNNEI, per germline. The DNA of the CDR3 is TGTGCCAGCACCCCAGGAACTAGCACAGATACGCAGTATTTT. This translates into CASTPGTSTDTQYF.

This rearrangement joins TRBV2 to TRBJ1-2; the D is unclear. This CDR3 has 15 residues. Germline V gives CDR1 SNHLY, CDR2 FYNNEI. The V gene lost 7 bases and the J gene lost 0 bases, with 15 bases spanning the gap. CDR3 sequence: CASTGRAEANYGYTF. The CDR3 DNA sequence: TGTGCCAGCACTGGGCGGGCCGAAGCTAACTATGGCTACACCTTC.

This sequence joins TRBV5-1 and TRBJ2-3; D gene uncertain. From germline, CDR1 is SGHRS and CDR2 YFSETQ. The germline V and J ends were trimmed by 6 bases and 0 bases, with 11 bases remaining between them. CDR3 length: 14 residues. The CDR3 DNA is TGCGCCAGCACCGATGCTAGGAGCACAGATACGCAGTATTTT. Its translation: CASTDARSTDTQYF.

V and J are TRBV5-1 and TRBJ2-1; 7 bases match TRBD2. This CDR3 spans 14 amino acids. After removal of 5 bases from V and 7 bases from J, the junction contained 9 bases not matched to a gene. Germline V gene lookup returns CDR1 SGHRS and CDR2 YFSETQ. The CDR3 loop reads CASRAVGAGNEQFF. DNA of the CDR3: TGCGCCAGCAGGGCGGTGGGAGCGGGGAATGAGCAGTTCTTC. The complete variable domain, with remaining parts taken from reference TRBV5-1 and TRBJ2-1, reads KAGVTQTPRYLIKTRGQQVTLSCSPISGHRSVSWYQQTPGQGLQFLFEYFSETQRNKGNFPGRFSGRQFSNSRSEMNVSTLELGDSALYLCASRAVGAGNEQFFGPGTRLTVL.

The CDR3 region is CASTPGQGTEAFF. For the CDR3, the DNA is TGCGCCAGCACACCGGGACAGGGCACTGAAGCTTTCTTT. V and J are TRBV10-2 and TRBJ1-1, with TRBD1 identical over 9 bases. Germline V gene sequence: CDR1 WSHSY, CDR2 SAAADI. The V segment lost 7 bases and the J segment 4 bases; nucleotides outside the gene matches: 4. This CDR3 contains 13 residues.

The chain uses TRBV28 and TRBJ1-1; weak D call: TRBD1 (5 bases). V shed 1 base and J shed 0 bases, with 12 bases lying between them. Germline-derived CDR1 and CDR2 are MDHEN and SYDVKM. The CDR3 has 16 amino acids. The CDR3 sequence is CASSLYIAGVNTEAFF. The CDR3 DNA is TGTGCCAGCAGTTTATACATAGCGGGGGTGAACACTGAAGCTTTCTTT.

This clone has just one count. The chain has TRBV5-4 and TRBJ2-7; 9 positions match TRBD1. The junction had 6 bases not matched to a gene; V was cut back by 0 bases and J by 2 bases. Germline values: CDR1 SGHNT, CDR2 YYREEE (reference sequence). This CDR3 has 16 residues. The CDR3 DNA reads TGTGCCAGCAGCTTGGTCGGGACAGGGACTACCTACGAGCAGTACTTC. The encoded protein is CASSLVGTGTTYEQYF.

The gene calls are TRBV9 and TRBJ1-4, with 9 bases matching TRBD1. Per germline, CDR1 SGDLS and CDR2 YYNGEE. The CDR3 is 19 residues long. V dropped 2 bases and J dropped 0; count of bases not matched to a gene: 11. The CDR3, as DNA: TGTGCCAGCAGCGTCGGGACAGGGTCGGTGTTCGCAACTAATGAAAAACTGTTTTTT. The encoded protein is CASSVGTGSVFATNEKLFF. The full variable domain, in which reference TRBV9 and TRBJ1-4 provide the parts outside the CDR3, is DSGVTQTPKHLITATGQRVTLRCSPRSGDLSVYWYQQSLDQGLQFLIQYYNGEERAKGNILERFSAQQFPDLHSELNLSSLELGDSALYFCASSVGTGSVFATNEKLFFGSGTQLSVL.

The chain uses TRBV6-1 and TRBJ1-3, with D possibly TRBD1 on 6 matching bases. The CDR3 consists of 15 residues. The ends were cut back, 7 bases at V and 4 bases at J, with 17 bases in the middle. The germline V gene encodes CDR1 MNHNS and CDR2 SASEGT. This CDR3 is CASKRGATGGNTIYF. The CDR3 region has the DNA TGTGCCAGCAAAAGGGGGGCCACCGGGGGAAACACCATATATTTT.

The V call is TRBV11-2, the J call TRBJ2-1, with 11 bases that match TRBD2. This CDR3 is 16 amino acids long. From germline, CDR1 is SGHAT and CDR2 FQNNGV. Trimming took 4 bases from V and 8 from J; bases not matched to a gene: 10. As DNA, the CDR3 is TGTGCCAGCAGCTACATAGCGGGAGGGCTGTTGCATGAGCAGTTCTTC. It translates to CASSYIAGGLLHEQFF.

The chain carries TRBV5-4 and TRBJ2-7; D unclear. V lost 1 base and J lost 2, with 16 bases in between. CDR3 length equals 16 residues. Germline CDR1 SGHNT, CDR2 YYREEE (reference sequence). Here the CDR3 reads CASSLYKAGLAYEQYF. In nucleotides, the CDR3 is TGTGCCAGCAGCTTGTACAAGGCAGGTCTTGCCTACGAGCAGTACTTC.

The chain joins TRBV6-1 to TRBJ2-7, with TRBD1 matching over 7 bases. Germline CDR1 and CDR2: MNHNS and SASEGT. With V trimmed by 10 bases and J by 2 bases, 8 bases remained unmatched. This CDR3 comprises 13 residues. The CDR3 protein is CAIRDSRTYEQYF. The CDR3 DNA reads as TGTGCCATCCGGGACAGCCGAACCTACGAGCAGTACTTC.